This T cell receptor (beta chain) appears in the sequencing data of a study of cytomegalovirus exposure and HLA in healthy donors. Study-wide context: In a later analysis, the approximately 120 validation repertoires were reported to have used the same platform as the 600 to 800 first-cohort repertoires. Study-wide results and limits: Most TCR sequences were seen very rarely across donors, but some public TCRs occurred in many.

V gave up 4 bases and J gave up 6 bases, with 13 bases separating them. The CDR3 loop spans 13 amino acids. Germline values: CDR1 SNHLY, CDR2 FYNNEI. This clone appeared once. The target antigen is unknown. Method: immunoSEQ multiplex PCR; TCRdb's copy keeps in-frame clones and lacks some. The sample lists 90,000 to 130,000 clones, approximately 85% seen once, with around 3.1% in the top ten. The chain combines TRBV2 with TRBJ2-7; the D gene is possibly TRBD2 (7 bases). Specimen: PBMCs. This TCR came from a woman aged 18-29 years in good health and CMV-seronegative. The CDR3 here is CASSVRGGGEQYF. In nucleotides, the CDR3 is TGTGCCAGCAGTGTCCGGGGAGGGGGCGAGCAGTACTTC.